This is a list of T cell receptor beta chains from one sample in a study of blood T cell repertoires in COVID-19. Sequenced by immunoSEQ multiplex PCR; TCRdb stores in-frame clones only, minus some. The sample gives more than 40,000 clones, roughly 80% of which show up once; 4% to 5.5% is in the top ten. What was sequenced was peripheral blood. Source of these receptors: a man aged 50-59 years with active COVID-19. CDR3s include the opening cysteine and the closing phenylalanine or tryptophan. D genes are given only for firm matches. The size entry is marked missing in some rows and otherwise reads once, few, many or a size class.

v_gene: TRBV24-1; abundance: -; d_gene: -; j_gene: TRBJ2-4; CDR3nt: TGTGCCACCAGTGATTTCCAATCGGGGGTGAACATTCAGTACTTC; CDR3aa: CATSDFQSGVNIQYF
v_gene: TRBV11-3; abundance: -; d_gene: -; j_gene: TRBJ1-3; CDR3nt: TGTGCCAGCAGCGCCGTGAGAGCTGGAAACACCATATATTTT; CDR3aa: CASSAVRAGNTIYF
v_gene: TRBV28; abundance: few; d_gene: -; j_gene: TRBJ1-1; CDR3nt: TGTGCCAGCAGTTTACCGGGACTGGTAAACACTGAAGCTTTCTTT; CDR3aa: CASSLPGLVNTEAFF
v_gene: TRBV12-3/TRBV12-4; abundance: -; d_gene: -; j_gene: TRBJ1-2; CDR3nt: TGTGCCAGCAGTTCGGGCTATGGCTACACCTTC; CDR3aa: CASSSGYGYTF
v_gene: TRBV28; abundance: -; d_gene: -; j_gene: TRBJ1-2; CDR3nt: TGTGCCAGCAGTGCCCACAGATTGAACTATGGCTACACCTTC; CDR3aa: CASSAHRLNYGYTF
v_gene: TRBV6-6; abundance: -; d_gene: TRBD1; j_gene: TRBJ2-7; CDR3nt: TGTGCCAGCCTGGGGCAGGGGGCGTACGAGCAGTACTTC; CDR3aa: CASLGQGAYEQYF
v_gene: TRBV7-2; abundance: -; d_gene: -; j_gene: TRBJ2-2; CDR3nt: TGTGCCAGCAGCTTTGAGGGCGCCGGGGAGCTGTTTTTT; CDR3aa: CASSFEGAGELFF
v_gene: TRBV7-6; abundance: -; d_gene: -; j_gene: TRBJ1-6; CDR3nt: TGTGCCAGCAGTCGGTCCGCCTCAAGTCACCTCCACTTT; CDR3aa: CASSRSASSHLHF
v_gene: TRBV5-1; abundance: once; d_gene: TRBD1; j_gene: TRBJ2-5; CDR3nt: TGCGCCAGCAGCTTGGTGGGTCCGGGACAGAGGGGAGAGACCCAGTACTTC; CDR3aa: CASSLVGPGQRGETQYF
v_gene: TRBV28; abundance: few; d_gene: -; j_gene: TRBJ2-7; CDR3nt: TGTGCCAGCAGTTTTAACCCTGGCGACTCCTTCTCCTACGAGCAGTACTTC; CDR3aa: CASSFNPGDSFSYEQYF
v_gene: TRBV9; abundance: -; d_gene: -; j_gene: TRBJ2-7; CDR3nt: TGTGCCAGCAGCGGGGGCACACCAGAACGGCTCTACGAGCAGTACTTC; CDR3aa: CASSGGTPERLYEQYF
v_gene: TRBV19; abundance: -; d_gene: TRBD1; j_gene: TRBJ1-2; CDR3nt: TGTGCCAGTAGACCCGGACAGGGTAGGAACTATGGCTACACCTTC; CDR3aa: CASRPGQGRNYGYTF
v_gene: TRBV7-9; abundance: once; d_gene: TRBD2; j_gene: TRBJ2-5; CDR3nt: TGTGCCAGCAGCTTAGCTGCGGGGGGTCAAGAGACCCAGTACTTC; CDR3aa: CASSLAAGGQETQYF
v_gene: TRBV19; abundance: -; d_gene: -; j_gene: TRBJ1-2; CDR3nt: TGTGCCAGTAGTACCACCGGGACACGCACGTATGGCTACACCTTC; CDR3aa: CASSTTGTRTYGYTF
v_gene: TRBV5-1; abundance: few; d_gene: -; j_gene: TRBJ2-2; CDR3nt: TGCGCCAGCCGCACAGGGATTTTCGGCACCGGGGAGCTGTTTTTT; CDR3aa: CASRTGIFGTGELFF
v_gene: TRBV14; abundance: -; d_gene: TRBD2; j_gene: TRBJ2-1; CDR3nt: TGTGCCAGCAGCCTAGCGGGGGGGCTCTACAATGAGCAGTTCTTC; CDR3aa: CASSLAGGLYNEQFF
v_gene: TRBV12-3/TRBV12-4; abundance: -; d_gene: -; j_gene: TRBJ1-4; CDR3nt: TGTGCCAGCAGTCCCGCGGGGAGGGAAAAACTGTTTTTT; CDR3aa: CASSPAGREKLFF
v_gene: TRBV6-6; abundance: -; d_gene: -; j_gene: TRBJ1-2; CDR3nt: TGTGCCAGCAGTTTCCCGGGAGACTATGGCTACACCTTC; CDR3aa: CASSFPGDYGYTF
v_gene: TRBV7-9; abundance: -; d_gene: -; j_gene: TRBJ2-5; CDR3nt: TGTGCCAGCAGCTTATGGGTAGCAAGAGAGACCCAGTACTTC; CDR3aa: CASSLWVARETQYF
v_gene: TRBV7-9; abundance: few; d_gene: -; j_gene: TRBJ2-7; CDR3nt: TGTGCCAGCAGCTTAGACGGGATAGTGCAGTACTTC; CDR3aa: CASSLDGIVQYF
v_gene: TRBV5-5; abundance: -; d_gene: -; j_gene: TRBJ2-7; CDR3nt: TGTGCCAGCAGCTTGATAGGGGCCCCCCCCTACGAGCAGTACTTC; CDR3aa: CASSLIGAPPYEQYF
v_gene: TRBV7-6; abundance: -; d_gene: TRBD1; j_gene: TRBJ2-2; CDR3nt: TGTGCCAGCAGCTTCCCTGTACAGGGGGCCACCGGGGAGCTGTTTTTT; CDR3aa: CASSFPVQGATGELFF
v_gene: TRBV9; abundance: -; d_gene: TRBD1; j_gene: TRBJ1-1; CDR3nt: TGTGCCAGCAGCGCCCAGGGGGGCGTCGGCACTGAAGCTTTCTTT; CDR3aa: CASSAQGGVGTEAFF
v_gene: TRBV27; abundance: -; d_gene: -; j_gene: TRBJ1-5; CDR3nt: TGTGCCAGCAGTTTATCGCCCCCTGGCAGGGGCCTAGGGGTTTATAGCAATCAGCCCCAGCATTTT; CDR3aa: CASSLSPPGRGLGVYSNQPQHF
v_gene: TRBV7-2; abundance: once; d_gene: -; j_gene: TRBJ1-1; CDR3nt: TGTGCCAGCAGCTCAGGGGTTAGGACTGAAGCTTTCTTT; CDR3aa: CASSSGVRTEAFF
v_gene: TRBV29-1; abundance: -; d_gene: -; j_gene: TRBJ2-3; CDR3nt: TGCAGCGTTGTGGCAGCGCCCATCACAGATACGCAGTATTTT; CDR3aa: CSVVAAPITDTQYF
v_gene: TRBV6-2/TRBV6-3; abundance: -; d_gene: TRBD1; j_gene: TRBJ1-1; CDR3nt: TGTGCCAGCAGTTACTTCGGACAGGGGAACACTGAAGCTTTCTTT; CDR3aa: CASSYFGQGNTEAFF
v_gene: TRBV19; abundance: -; d_gene: -; j_gene: TRBJ2-5; CDR3nt: TGTGCCAGTAGTATGAGGTACCGGGACTTGCTAGGAGAGACCCAGTACTTC; CDR3aa: CASSMRYRDLLGETQYF
v_gene: TRBV27; abundance: -; d_gene: -; j_gene: TRBJ2-5; CDR3nt: TGTGCCAGCCCCGTAGGACTCCCCCAAGAGACCCAGTACTTC; CDR3aa: CASPVGLPQETQYF
v_gene: TRBV24-1; abundance: -; d_gene: TRBD2; j_gene: TRBJ2-1; CDR3nt: TGTGCCACCAGTGATCCGGGGGGGTCCATCAATGAGCAGTTCTTC; CDR3aa: CATSDPGGSINEQFF
v_gene: TRBV10-3; abundance: -; d_gene: TRBD1; j_gene: TRBJ2-2; CDR3nt: TGTGCCATCAGCTGGGGGCAGGGGGCAGCCGGGGAGCTGTTTTTT; CDR3aa: CAISWGQGAAGELFF
v_gene: TRBV3-1/TRBV3-2; abundance: -; d_gene: TRBD2; j_gene: TRBJ2-3; CDR3nt: TGTGCCAGCAGCCTAGGGACTAGCGGGCGCACAGATACGCAGTATTTT; CDR3aa: CASSLGTSGRTDTQYF
v_gene: TRBV7-2; abundance: -; d_gene: -; j_gene: TRBJ1-5; CDR3nt: TGTGCCAGCAGCCACGCAGGCTTTTACAATCAGCCCCAGCATTTT; CDR3aa: CASSHAGFYNQPQHF
v_gene: TRBV4-1; abundance: -; d_gene: TRBD1; j_gene: TRBJ2-7; CDR3nt: TGCGCCAGCAGCAAAGATAACCGGGACAGGTACTACGAGCAGTACTTC; CDR3aa: CASSKDNRDRYYEQYF
v_gene: TRBV29-1; abundance: -; d_gene: TRBD2; j_gene: TRBJ2-7; CDR3nt: TGCAGCGTTGAAGATCAGGGAGGACTAGGACGCGAGCAGTACTTC; CDR3aa: CSVEDQGGLGREQYF
v_gene: TRBV5-1; abundance: -; d_gene: -; j_gene: TRBJ2-2; CDR3nt: TGCGCCAGCAGCTTGGTCAGGGTAAACACCGGGGAGCTGTTTTTT; CDR3aa: CASSLVRVNTGELFF
v_gene: TRBV19; abundance: -; d_gene: -; j_gene: TRBJ2-2; CDR3nt: TGTGCCAGTAGGGTTCTAAGCGGGTCCGGGGAGCTGTTTTTT; CDR3aa: CASRVLSGSGELFF
v_gene: TRBV7-2; abundance: few; d_gene: -; j_gene: TRBJ2-5; CDR3nt: TGTGCCAGCAGCTTTGGAGGGGGGGCCGGAGAGACCCAGTACTTC; CDR3aa: CASSFGGGAGETQYF
v_gene: TRBV18; abundance: -; d_gene: -; j_gene: TRBJ2-5; CDR3nt: TGTGCCAGCTCACCCGGGTCACAAGAGACCCAGTACTTC; CDR3aa: CASSPGSQETQYF
v_gene: TRBV5-6; abundance: once; d_gene: TRBD1; j_gene: TRBJ2-1; CDR3nt: TGTGCCAGCAGCTTGGTAGGGGACAGGGGATTCGATGAGCAGTTCTTC; CDR3aa: CASSLVGDRGFDEQFF
v_gene: TRBV6-1; abundance: few; d_gene: -; j_gene: TRBJ1-6; CDR3nt: TGTGCCAGCAGTGAAGCACCGAGCCTCTCAAATTCACCCCTCCACTTT; CDR3aa: CASSEAPSLSNSPLHF
v_gene: TRBV11-2; abundance: -; d_gene: TRBD1; j_gene: TRBJ2-7; CDR3nt: TGTGCCAGCAGCGTGGACAGGGGGCACTACGAGCAGTACTTC; CDR3aa: CASSVDRGHYEQYF
v_gene: TRBV19; abundance: -; d_gene: -; j_gene: TRBJ1-5; CDR3nt: TGTGCCAGTACCTCCGGTCCAGGAACGAATCCGAGCAATCAGCCCCAGCATTTT; CDR3aa: CASTSGPGTNPSNQPQHF